At least ten counts were recorded for the clone carrying this TCR beta chain. Its antigen is unidentified. TCR alpha and beta CDR3 regions were amplified from RNA using iRepertoire nested multiplex PCR. TCRdb ran MiXCR on the multiplex PCR reads and lists one entry per CDR3 protein. The sample lists fewer than 90,000 distinct CDR3 sequences, around 23% seen once, with about 6.6% in the top ten. This specimen belongs to a study of glioma-infiltrating T cells. Findings and limits, study-wide: Non-neoplastic patients had below-expected tissue-blood divergence, while all gliomas exceeded expectation.

Germline V gene lookup returns CDR1 MNHNS and CDR2 SASEGT. The CDR3 is 13 amino acids. The V end was cut by 7 bases, the J end by 1 base, with 9 bases between. The receptor was derived from a human donor with low-grade glioma or glioblastoma, undergoing nonglioma brain surgery, or in good health (not recorded which). The chain employs TRBV6-1 and TRBJ2-3; D is unclear. Sequenced sample: glioma tissue, nonneoplastic brain tissue, or PBMCs (not recorded which). The CDR3 loop is CASIPPGTDTQYF. Written as DNA, the CDR3 is TGTGCCAGCATCCCCCCAGGCACAGATACGCAGTATTTT.